The next 21 T cell receptor beta chains were all read from a single sample in a study of T cells in Graves' hyperthyroidism and ophthalmopathy. TCR beta CDR3 region amplification was performed from RNA transcripts. First-round RT-PCR targeting the TCR CDR3 was performed with the HTBI primer set. TCRdb re-called the multiplex PCR reads with MiXCR, one entry per CDR3 protein. Among 85,000 to 110,000 distinct CDR3 sequences listed, approximately 48% were seen once. The source material was blood. Receptor source: a middle-aged man with Graves' hyperthyroidism.

This clonotype was detected once. This may come from a read error, since a much larger clone is one base off. The gene calls are TRBV10-3 and TRBJ1-4; TRBD1 matches at 9 bases. The CDR3 totals 14 residues. CDR1 is ENHRY, CDR2 SYGVKD, per germline. V lost 3 bases and J lost 10; bases outside the gene matches: 6. The CDR3 DNA sequence: TGTGCCATCAGTGATGACAGGGGGTGGAGAAAACTGTTTTTT. Residues: CAISDDRGWRKLFF.

The J gene is TRBJ1-6, the V gene TRBV15; weak D call: TRBD1 (5 bases). Germline V gene lookup returns CDR1 LNHNV and CDR2 YYDKDF (reference sequence). The CDR3 contains 17 residues. V was cut by 0 bases and J by 7 bases, with 16 bases left in between. In DNA, the CDR3 is TGTGCCACCAGCAGAGATCGGAGCTCTGGGGCCAATTCACCCCTCCACTTT. It specifies CATSRDRSSGANSPLHF.

The sample holds many counts of this clonotype. A clone one base away is much larger, so this may be a read error. The rearrangement uses TRBV25-1 and TRBJ2-7; D not certain. Germline-derived CDR1 and CDR2 are MGHDK and SYGVNS. The CDR3 runs 13 residues. Trimming took off 2 bases at V and 0 bases at J, with 5 bases between the two ends. CDR3 protein: CASSETDSYEQYF. The DNA for the CDR3 is TGTGCCAGCAGTGAAACAGACTCCTACGAGCAGTACTTC.

The genes are TRBV7-2 and TRBJ1-3, with D maybe TRBD1 (6 bases). Looked up from germline, CDR1 is SGHTA and CDR2 is FQGNSA. Between the trimmed V and J ends, which lost 6 bases and 2 bases, there was a span of 14 bases. This CDR3 is built from 15 residues. Written as DNA, the CDR3 is TGTGCCAGCAGTCTAGGGGGGACAACTGGAAACACCATATATTTT. It yields the protein CASSLGGTTGNTIYF.

This clonotype has ten or more counts. The rearrangement joins TRBV2 to TRBJ2-3; D might be TRBD2 (5 bases). CDR1 and CDR2 from the germline V gene are SNHLY and FYNNEI. This CDR3 spans 12 amino acids. The V end lost 8 bases, the J end lost 2 bases, and 8 bases lay between the germline ends. CDR3: CASRRDTDTQYF. CDR3 bases: TGTGCCAGCCGCCGGGACACAGATACGCAGTATTTT. Full variable domain (missing parts from reference TRBV2 and TRBJ2-3): EPEVTQTPSHQVTQMGQEVILRCVPISNHLYFYWYRQILGQKVEFLVSFYNNEISEKSEIFDDQFSVERPDGSNFTLKIRSTKLEDSAMYFCASRRDTDTQYFGPGTRLTVL.

The chain recombines TRBV20-1 with TRBJ2-7, with 9 bases identical to TRBD1. The germline V gene has CDR1 DFQATT and CDR2 SNEGSKA (reference sequence). The V gene end was trimmed by 3 bases and the J gene end by 0 bases; junction bases not matched to a gene: 3. There are 14 residues in the CDR3. CDR3 sequence (DNA): TGCAGTGCTAGGGGGACAGGGTTCTCCTACGAGCAGTACTTC. Protein: CSARGTGFSYEQYF.

This clonotype was recorded once. This CDR3 is CSASRGLGLGTEAFF. CDR3 sequence (DNA): TGCAGTGCGAGCAGGGGGCTAGGGTTGGGGACTGAAGCTTTCTTT. The V and J genes are TRBV20-1 and TRBJ1-1; 8 bases agree with TRBD1. The CDR3 has 15 residues. The germline CDR1 and CDR2 sequences are DFQATT and SNEGSKA (reference sequence). V lost 6 bases to trimming and J lost 5 bases; unmatched junction nucleotides: 14.

In the case of this clonotype: The DNA is omitted, as the CDR3 cannot be located on it reliably, and the CDR3 follows TCRdb's listing. The V gene is TRBV15, the J gene TRBJ2-2; the D call TRBD1 from the table was never checked on the DNA. The CDR3 extends over 24 residues, inclusive of both ends. CDR1 and CDR2 (germline): LNHNV, YYDKDF (reference sequence). The CDR3 loop reads CATSRDRSSGANVLTFGAGGELSF.

This clonotype was detected many times. The gene calls are TRBV7-2 and TRBJ2-3; D not resolved. The germline CDR1 and CDR2 sequences are SGHTA and FQGNSA. V gave up 5 bases and J gave up 3 bases, with 6 bases separating them. The CDR3 is 12 residues long. The CDR3 DNA reads TGTGCCAGCAGCAGGACGACAGATACGCAGTATTTT. Translating it yields CASSRTTDTQYF.

This clonotype was counted ten times or more. The chain is built from TRBV19 and TRBJ2-6; 7 bases line up with TRBD1. Germline CDR1 is LNHDA and CDR2 is SQIVND (reference sequence). V trimming: 3 bases; J trimming: 2 bases; junction bases outside the gene matches: 4. The CDR3 has 16 amino acids. The CDR3, as DNA: TGTGCCAGTAGTATGAGTGACAGGGCTGGGGCCAACGTCCTGACTTTC. It yields the protein CASSMSDRAGANVLTF.

The sample holds many counts of this clonotype. The gene calls are TRBV15 and TRBJ2-1; D possibly corresponds to TRBD1 (6 bases). The V end was cut by 0 bases, the J end by 9 bases, with 18 bases between. The CDR3 has 16 amino acids. The germline V gene has CDR1 LNHNV and CDR2 YYDKDF (reference sequence). CDR3 amino acids: CATSRDVTGARPEQFF. The CDR3 DNA reads TGTGCCACCAGCAGAGATGTGACAGGAGCCAGACCTGAGCAGTTCTTC.

This clonotype was picked up many times. The V gene is TRBV12-3 or TRBV12-4, the J gene TRBJ2-7; D may be TRBD1 or TRBD2 (6 bases each). Trimming took off 2 bases at V and 2 bases at J, with 13 bases between the two ends. This CDR3 is 15 amino acids long. The CDR3 reads CASSLSAGHTYEQYF. CDR3 DNA: TGTGCCAGCAGTTTAAGTGCGGGACACACCTACGAGCAGTACTTC.

The chain uses TRBV15 and TRBJ1-4; D is undetermined. The CDR3 covers 12 residues. Trimming removed 5 bases from V and 2 bases from J, with 3 bases in between. Looked up from germline, CDR1 is LNHNV and CDR2 is YYDKDF (reference sequence). CDR3 region: CATSETNEKLFF. DNA for the CDR3: TGTGCCACCAGCGAGACTAATGAAAAACTGTTTTTT.

Of note for this clonotype: Given the absence of the conserved phenylalanine or tryptophan at the CDR3 end, a read error is likely. The V and J genes are TRBV10-3 and TRBJ1-4; 8 bases are a match to TRBD1. Trimming removed 6 bases from V and 0 bases from J; junction bases left unmatched: 3. The CDR3 runs 15 residues. The germline V gene has CDR1 ENHRY and CDR2 SYGVKD. CDR3 loop: CAISGTGATNEKLFL. The CDR3 coding sequence is TGTGCCATCAGCGGGACAGGTGCAACTAATGAAAAACTGTTTCTT.

This clonotype has at least ten counts. V gene TRBV20-1 combines with J gene TRBJ2-7; D remains ambiguous. Looked up from germline, CDR1 is DFQATT and CDR2 is SNEGSKA (reference sequence). Trimming stripped 4 bases from V and 0 bases from J, with 10 bases between. This CDR3 region has 13 residues. CDR3 amino acids: CSAMGTNSYEQYF. CDR3 sequence (DNA): TGCAGTGCTATGGGCACAAACTCCTACGAGCAGTACTTC.

This clonotype was observed at least ten times. This rearrangement joins TRBV12-3 or TRBV12-4 to TRBJ2-5; unclear D gene. This CDR3 is 11 amino acids long. V was shortened by 3 bases and J by 4 bases, with 3 bases between the two germline ends. CDR3 residues: CASSLRETQYF. The DNA of the CDR3 is TGTGCCAGCAGTTTGAGAGAGACCCAGTACTTC.

This clonotype was counted at least ten times. V gene TRBV12-3 or TRBV12-4 combines with J gene TRBJ2-5; D may be TRBD1 (6 bases). This CDR3 region has 13 residues. Trimming removed 9 bases at V and 1 base at J, with 12 bases between. The CDR3 loop reads CASLDRIQETQYF. The CDR3 DNA sequence: TGTGCCAGTTTAGACAGGATCCAAGAGACCCAGTACTTC.

This sequence joins TRBV12-3 or TRBV12-4 and TRBJ2-5, with D unclear. This CDR3 region has 13 residues. Trimming removed 3 bases from V and 5 bases from J, with 10 bases in between. The CDR3 sequence is CASSFIVKETQYF. CDR3 DNA sequence: TGTGCCAGCAGTTTCATCGTTAAGGAGACCCAGTACTTC.

This clonotype was counted many times. The J gene is TRBJ2-1, the V gene TRBV7-2, with 7 bases that match TRBD1. CDR1 SGHTA and CDR2 FQGNSA come from the germline V gene. The length of the CDR3 is 12 residues. V dropped 0 bases and J dropped 14; count of bases not matched to a gene: 4. The DNA of the CDR3 is TGTGCCAGCAGCTTAGCGAAGGGGGCCAAGTTCTTC. As protein: CASSLAKGAKFF. The full variable domain, rest sourced from reference TRBV7-2 and TRBJ2-1, is GAGVSQSPSNKVTEKGKDVELRCDPISGHTALYWYRQSLGQGLEFLIYFQGNSAPDKSGLPSDRFSAERTGGSVSTLTIQRTQQEDSAVYLCASSLAKGAKFFGPGTRLTVL.

CDR3 region: CATSRTGEGGYTF. The CDR3 nucleotides are TGTGCCACCAGCAGGACAGGGGAAGGAGGCTACACCTTC. J is TRBJ1-2 and V is TRBV15; 8 positions match TRBD1. Looked up from germline, CDR1 is LNHNV and CDR2 is YYDKDF (reference sequence). The CDR3 spans 13 residues. The trim removed 3 bases at V and 8 bases at J, leaving 5 bases unmatched. The full variable domain, rest sourced from reference TRBV15 and TRBJ1-2, is DAMVIQNPRYQVTQFGKPVTLSCSQTLNHNVMYWYQQKSSQAPKLLFHYYDKDFNNEADTPDNFQSRRPNTSFCFLDIRSPGLGDTAMYLCATSRTGEGGYTFGSGTRLTVV.

This chain links TRBV15 with TRBJ2-7; possibly TRBD1 or TRBD2 for D (5 bases each). CDR1 and CDR2 (germline): LNHNV, YYDKDF (reference sequence). The CDR3 extends over 14 amino acids. V shed 3 bases and J shed 3 bases, with 12 bases lying between them. This CDR3 is CATSSAGTYYEQYF. In DNA, the CDR3 is TGTGCCACCAGCAGCGCCGGGACGTACTACGAGCAGTACTTC.